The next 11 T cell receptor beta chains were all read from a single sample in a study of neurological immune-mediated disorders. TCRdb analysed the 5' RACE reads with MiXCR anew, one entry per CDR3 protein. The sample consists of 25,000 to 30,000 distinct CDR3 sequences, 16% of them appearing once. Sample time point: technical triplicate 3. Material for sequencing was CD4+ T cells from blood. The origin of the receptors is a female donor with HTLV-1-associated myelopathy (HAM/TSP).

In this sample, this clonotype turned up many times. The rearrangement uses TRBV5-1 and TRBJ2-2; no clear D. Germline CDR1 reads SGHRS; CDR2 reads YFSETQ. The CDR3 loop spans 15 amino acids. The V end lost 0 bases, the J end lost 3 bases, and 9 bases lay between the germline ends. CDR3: CASSLDGLDTGELFF. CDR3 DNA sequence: TGCGCCAGCAGCTTGGATGGGTTAGACACCGGGGAGCTGTTTTTT.

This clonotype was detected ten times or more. CDR3 in amino acids: CASSERLAGSFTDTQYF. CDR3 DNA sequence: TGTGCCAGCAGTGAACGGCTAGCGGGGAGCTTCACAGATACGCAGTATTTT. The chain is built from TRBV2 and TRBJ2-3; TRBD2 aligns across 9 bases. The CDR3 has 17 amino acids. The germline V gene encodes CDR1 SNHLY and CDR2 FYNNEI. Trimming at V came to 2 bases and at J to 2 bases, leaving 8 bases not matched to a gene.

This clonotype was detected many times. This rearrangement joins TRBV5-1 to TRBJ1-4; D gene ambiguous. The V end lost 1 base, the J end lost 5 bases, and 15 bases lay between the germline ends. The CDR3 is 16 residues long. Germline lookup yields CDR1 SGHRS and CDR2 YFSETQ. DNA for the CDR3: TGCGCCAGCAGCTTGATCGGCGCAGGCCGGAATGAAAAACTGTTTTTT. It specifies CASSLIGAGRNEKLFF.

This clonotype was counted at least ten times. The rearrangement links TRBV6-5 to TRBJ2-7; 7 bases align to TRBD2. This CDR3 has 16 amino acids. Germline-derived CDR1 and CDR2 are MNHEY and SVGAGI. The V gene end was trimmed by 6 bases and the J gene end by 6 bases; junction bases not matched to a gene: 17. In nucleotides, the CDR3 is TGTGCCAGCAGATCTTTGACAGTAAGGGGAGGGGCCGAGCAGTACTTC. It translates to CASRSLTVRGGAEQYF.

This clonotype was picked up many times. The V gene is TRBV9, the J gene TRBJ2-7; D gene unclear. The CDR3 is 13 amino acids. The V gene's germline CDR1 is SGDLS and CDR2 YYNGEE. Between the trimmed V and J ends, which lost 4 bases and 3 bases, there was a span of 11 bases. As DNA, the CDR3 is TGTGCCAGCAGCCCTGACGCCTTCTACGAGCAGTACTTC. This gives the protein CASSPDAFYEQYF.

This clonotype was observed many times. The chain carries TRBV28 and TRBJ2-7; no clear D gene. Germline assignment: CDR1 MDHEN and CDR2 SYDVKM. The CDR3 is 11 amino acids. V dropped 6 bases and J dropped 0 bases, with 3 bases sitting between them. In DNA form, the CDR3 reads TGTGCCAGCAGGGACTCCTACGAGCAGTACTTC. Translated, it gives CASRDSYEQYF.

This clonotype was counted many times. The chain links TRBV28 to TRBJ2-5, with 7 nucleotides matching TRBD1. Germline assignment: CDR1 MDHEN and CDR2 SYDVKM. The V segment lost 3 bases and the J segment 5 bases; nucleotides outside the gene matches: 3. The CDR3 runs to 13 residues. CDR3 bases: TGTGCCAGCAGTTTGGGACAGATGGAGACCCAGTACTTC. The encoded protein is CASSLGQMETQYF.

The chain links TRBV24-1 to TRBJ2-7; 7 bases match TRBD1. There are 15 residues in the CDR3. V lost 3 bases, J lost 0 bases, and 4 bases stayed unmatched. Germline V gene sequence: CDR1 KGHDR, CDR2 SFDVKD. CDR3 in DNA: TGTGCCACCAGTGATCCCAGGACAGGCTCCTACGAGCAGTACTTC. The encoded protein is CATSDPRTGSYEQYF.

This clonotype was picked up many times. DNA of the CDR3: TGCAGTGCTAGAAAAGCGCAGGGAACCCGCTACGAGCAGTACTTC. Amino acid sequence: CSARKAQGTRYEQYF. This chain uses TRBV20-1 with TRBJ2-7, with a tentative D call TRBD1 (5 bases). The germline V gene has CDR1 DFQATT and CDR2 SNEGSKA (reference sequence). The CDR3 has 15 residues. Deletions cut 2 bases from V and 3 bases from J, with 17 bases between.

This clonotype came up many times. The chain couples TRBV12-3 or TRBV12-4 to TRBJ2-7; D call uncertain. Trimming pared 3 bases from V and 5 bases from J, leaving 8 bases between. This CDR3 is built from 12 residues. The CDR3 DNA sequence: TGTGCCAGCAGTTTCTGGGTTCACGAGCAGTACTTC. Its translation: CASSFWVHEQYF.

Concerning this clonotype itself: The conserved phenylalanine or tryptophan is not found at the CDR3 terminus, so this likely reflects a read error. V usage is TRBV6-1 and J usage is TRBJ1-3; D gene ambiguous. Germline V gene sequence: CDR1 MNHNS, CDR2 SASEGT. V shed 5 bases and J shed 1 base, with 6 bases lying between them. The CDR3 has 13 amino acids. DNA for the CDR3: TGTGCCAGCAGTACTGCGTCTGGAAACACCATATATGTT. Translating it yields CASSTASGNTIYV.